This TCR beta chain appears in the sequencing data of a study of Graves' ophthalmopathy and Graves' hyperthyroidism. The TCR beta CDR3 regions underwent amplification from RNA transcripts. Second-round multiplex PCR came after a first-round RT-PCR that employed HTBI primers. TCRdb re-called the multiplex PCR reads through MiXCR, storing one row per CDR3 protein. Of around 1,200,000 distinct CDR3 sequences listed, approximately 35% are singletons. This clonotype was seen repeatedly, ten times or more. Its antigen is currently unknown. Other autoimmune diseases, uncontrolled infections, pregnancy or lactation ruled patients out of participation. General observations from the study: Among expanded thyroid clonotypes above 0.001 frequency, most also occurred in blood. A roughly 81% specificity and about 88% sensitivity were achieved by a 13-signature model that separated ophthalmopathy from stable hyperthyroidism.

Deletions cut 9 bases from V and 8 bases from J, with 14 bases between. CDR3 size: 13 residues. CDR1 is LNHDA, CDR2 SQIVND, per germline (reference sequence). The J gene is TRBJ1-6, the V gene TRBV19; D remains unclear. The specimen was peripheral blood or thyroid tissue (not recorded which). The TCR sequence derives from an adult man with Graves' hyperthyroidism. The CDR3 coding sequence is TGTGCCAGCCAGACCTCCGGGGATTCACCCCTCCACTTT. Amino acid sequence: CASQTSGDSPLHF.